The sequence of this TCR beta chain was determined in a study of EBV T-cell therapy then PD-1 blockade in nasopharyngeal carcinoma. The germline V gene has CDR1 SEHNR and CDR2 FQNEAQ (reference sequence). This CDR3 comprises 15 residues. The V end lost 5 bases, the J end lost 3 bases, and 16 bases lay between the germline ends. Libraries were prepared by immunoSEQ multiplex PCR; TCRdb keeps only in-frame clonotypes and omits some of them. The data show over 20,000 clones, approximately 79% seen once. Specified time point: 266 days after commencement of treatment, after nivolumab therapy. Regarding treatment: AdE1-LMPpoly-expanded autologous EBV-specific T-cell therapy followed by anti-PD-1 nivolumab. A single count supports this clone. No antigen is known for it.

The specimen comprised CD8+ T cells from blood, sampled at day 266 from a patient whose treatment included autologous EBV-specific T cells and nivolumab. The gene calls are TRBV7-9 and TRBJ1-1; D possibly corresponds to TRBD1 (5 bases). The receptor's source is a man aged 35-49 years with nasopharyngeal carcinoma. CDR3 sequence: CASSVKPQGYTEAFF. CDR3 bases: TGTGCCAGCAGCGTTAAACCCCAGGGCTACACTGAAGCTTTCTTT.